This T cell receptor (beta chain) was captured by sequencing in a study of identical twins. Notes on this clonotype: The target antigen is unknown.

The CDR3 runs to 14 residues. The ends lost 4 bases at V and 6 bases at J; junction bases unmatched: 8. Germline V gene data show CDR1 as SGHRS and CDR2 as YFSETQ. Whole-study results and caveats: Abundant cord blood beta clonotypes carried fewer insertions; memory repertoires showed none. Surplus twin overlap in beta out-of-frame sequences was less pronounced.

Using its own MiXCR run on the 5' RACE reads, TCRdb lists one record per CDR3 protein. The repertoire holds around 340,000 distinct CDR3 sequences, with 10% to 15% as singletons. In addition, the sample was reused for a study of yellow fever vaccine responses in identical twins.

V gene TRBV5-1 combines with J gene TRBJ2-3, with 7 bases matching TRBD2. Sample: CD8+ T cells sorted from blood. The TCR was taken from a woman between 18 and 30 years old in good health. CDR3 loop: CASSPHSGGDTQYF. CDR3 DNA sequence: TGCGCCAGCAGCCCTCATTCCGGGGGGGATACGCAGTATTTT.